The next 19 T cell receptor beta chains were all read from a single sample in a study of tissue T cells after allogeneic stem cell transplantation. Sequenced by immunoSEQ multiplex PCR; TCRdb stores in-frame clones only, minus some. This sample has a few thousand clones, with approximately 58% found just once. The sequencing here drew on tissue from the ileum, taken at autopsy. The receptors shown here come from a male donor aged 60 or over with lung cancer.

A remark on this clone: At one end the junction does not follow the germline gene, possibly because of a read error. The CDR3 DNA reads as TGTGCCAGCAGCCAATCGAACACCAGACCGGCTTTT. It translates to CASSQSNTRPAF. The rearrangement uses TRBV7-2 and TRBJ2-3; no firm D call. Germline CDR1 SGHTA, CDR2 FQGNSA. This CDR3 contains 12 residues. The full variable domain, its missing parts supplied by reference TRBV7-2 and TRBJ2-3, is GAGVSQSPSNKVTEKGKDVELRCDPISGHTALYWYRQSLGQGLEFLIYFQGNSAPDKSGLPSDRFSAERTGGSVSTLTIQRTQQEDSAVYLCASSQSNTRPAFGPGTRLTVL.

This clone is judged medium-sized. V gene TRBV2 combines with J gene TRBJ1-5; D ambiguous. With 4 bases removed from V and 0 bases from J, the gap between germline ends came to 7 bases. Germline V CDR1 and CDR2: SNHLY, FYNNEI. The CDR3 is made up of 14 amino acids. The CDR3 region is CASSAENSNQPQHF. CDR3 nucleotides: TGTGCCAGCAGTGCTGAGAATAGCAATCAGCCCCAGCATTTT.

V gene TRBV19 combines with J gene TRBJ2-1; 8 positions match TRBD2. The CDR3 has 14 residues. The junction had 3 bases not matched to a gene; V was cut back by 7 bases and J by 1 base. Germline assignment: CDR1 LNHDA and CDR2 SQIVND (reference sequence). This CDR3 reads CASTIAGSYNEQFF. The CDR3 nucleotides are TGTGCCAGTACCATAGCGGGGTCCTACAATGAGCAGTTCTTC.

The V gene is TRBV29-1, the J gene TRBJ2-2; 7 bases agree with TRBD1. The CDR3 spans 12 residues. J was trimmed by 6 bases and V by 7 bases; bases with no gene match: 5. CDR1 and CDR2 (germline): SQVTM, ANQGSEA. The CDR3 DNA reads TGCAGCGGAAACAGGGGCTCCGGGGAGCTGTTTTTT. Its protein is CSGNRGSGELFF.

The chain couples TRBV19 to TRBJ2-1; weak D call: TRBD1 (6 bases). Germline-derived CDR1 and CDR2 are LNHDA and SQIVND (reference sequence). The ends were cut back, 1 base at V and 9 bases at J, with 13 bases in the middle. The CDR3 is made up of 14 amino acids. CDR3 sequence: CASSIAGQRSEQFF. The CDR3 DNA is TGTGCCAGTAGTATAGCAGGACAGCGGAGTGAGCAGTTCTTC.

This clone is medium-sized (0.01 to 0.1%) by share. In nucleotides, the CDR3 is TGTGCCAGCAGCGTAGAGGGACAGGGGTTATATGGCTACACCTTC. Protein sequence: CASSVEGQGLYGYTF. The chain carries TRBV9 and TRBJ1-2; 10 bases line up with TRBD1. This CDR3 is built from 15 residues. From germline, CDR1 is SGDLS and CDR2 YYNGEE. V lost 0 bases, J lost 5 bases, and 4 bases stayed unmatched.

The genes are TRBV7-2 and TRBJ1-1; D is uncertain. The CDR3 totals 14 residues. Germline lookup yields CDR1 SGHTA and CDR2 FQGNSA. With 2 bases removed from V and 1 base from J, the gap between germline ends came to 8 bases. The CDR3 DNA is TGTGCCAGCAGCTTATTCGGGCAGAACACTGAAGCTTTCTTT. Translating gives CASSLFGQNTEAFF.

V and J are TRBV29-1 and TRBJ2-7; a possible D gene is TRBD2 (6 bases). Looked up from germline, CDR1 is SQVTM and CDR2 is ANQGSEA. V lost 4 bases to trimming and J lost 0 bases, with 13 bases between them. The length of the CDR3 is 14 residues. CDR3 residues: CSVGRWGDSYEQYF. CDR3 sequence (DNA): TGCAGCGTTGGTCGGTGGGGGGACTCCTACGAGCAGTACTTC.

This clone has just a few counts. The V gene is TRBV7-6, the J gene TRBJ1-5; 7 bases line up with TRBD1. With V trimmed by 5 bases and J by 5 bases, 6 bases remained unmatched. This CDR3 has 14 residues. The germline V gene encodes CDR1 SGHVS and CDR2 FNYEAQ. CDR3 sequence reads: CASSLHGTDQPQHF. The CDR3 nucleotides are TGTGCCAGCAGCCTTCATGGGACAGATCAGCCCCAGCATTTT.

CDR3: CAIRDGGSSYEQYF. For the CDR3, the DNA is TGTGCCATCCGCGACGGCGGCTCATCCTACGAGCAGTACTTC. V gene TRBV10-3 combines with J gene TRBJ2-7; D not certain. Deletions cut 8 bases from V and 1 base from J, with 15 bases between. This CDR3 spans 14 amino acids. CDR1 is ENHRY and CDR2 is SYGVKD in the germline V gene.

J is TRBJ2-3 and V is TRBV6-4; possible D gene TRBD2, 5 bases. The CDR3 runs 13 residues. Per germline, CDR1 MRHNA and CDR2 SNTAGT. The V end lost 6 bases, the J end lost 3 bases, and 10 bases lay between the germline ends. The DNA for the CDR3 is TGTGCCAGCAGCGCTCCGGGAACAGATACGCAGTATTTT. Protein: CASSAPGTDTQYF.

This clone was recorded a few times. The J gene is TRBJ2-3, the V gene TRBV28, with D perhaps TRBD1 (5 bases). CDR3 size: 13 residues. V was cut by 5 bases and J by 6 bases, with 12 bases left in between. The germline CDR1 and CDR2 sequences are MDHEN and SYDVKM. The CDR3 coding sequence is TGTGCCAGCAGTCGACAGTCCCGCGATACGCAGTATTTT. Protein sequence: CASSRQSRDTQYF.

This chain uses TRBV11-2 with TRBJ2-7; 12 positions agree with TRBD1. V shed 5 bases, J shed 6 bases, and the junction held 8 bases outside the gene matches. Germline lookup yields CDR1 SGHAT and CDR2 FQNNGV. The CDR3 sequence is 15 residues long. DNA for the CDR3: TGTGCCAGCAGCCCCCTCGGGACAGGGGGCCTCGAGCAGTACTTC. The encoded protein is CASSPLGTGGLEQYF.

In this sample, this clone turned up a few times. The CDR3: CASSQERGDTQYF. CDR3 bases: TGTGCCAGTAGTCAGGAGCGGGGCGATACGCAGTATTTT. V gene TRBV19 combines with J gene TRBJ2-3; TRBD2 matches 7 bases. Germline CDR1 LNHDA, CDR2 SQIVND (reference sequence). The CDR3 is made up of 13 amino acids. Trimming at V came to 5 bases and at J to 6 bases, leaving 5 bases not matched to a gene. Full variable domain (rest looked up from reference TRBV19 and TRBJ2-3): DGGITQSPKYLFRKEGQNVTLSCEQNLNHDAMYWYRQDPGQGLRLIYYSQIVNDFQKGDIAEGYSVSREKKESFPLTVTSAQKNPTAFYLCASSQERGDTQYFGPGTRLTVL.

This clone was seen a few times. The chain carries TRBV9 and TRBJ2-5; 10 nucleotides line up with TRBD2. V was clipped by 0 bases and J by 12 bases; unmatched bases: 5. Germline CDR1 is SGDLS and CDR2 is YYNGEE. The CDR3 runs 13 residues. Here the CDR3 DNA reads TGTGCCAGCAGCGTAGAGCCTAGCGGGGGAGAGTACTTC. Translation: CASSVEPSGGEYF. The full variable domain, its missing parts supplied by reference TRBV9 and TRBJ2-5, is DSGVTQTPKHLITATGQRVTLRCSPRSGDLSVYWYQQSLDQGLQFLIQYYNGEERAKGNILERFSAQQFPDLHSELNLSSLELGDSALYFCASSVEPSGGEYFGPGTRLLVL.

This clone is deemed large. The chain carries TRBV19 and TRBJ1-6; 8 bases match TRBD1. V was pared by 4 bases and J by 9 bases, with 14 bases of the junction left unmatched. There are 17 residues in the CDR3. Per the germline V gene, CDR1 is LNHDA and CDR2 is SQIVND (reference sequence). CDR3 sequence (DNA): TGTGCCAGTAGTAACCCCCCCGGGACAGGATTCGGTTCACCCCTCCACTTT. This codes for CASSNPPGTGFGSPLHF. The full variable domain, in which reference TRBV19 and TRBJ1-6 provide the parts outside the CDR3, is DGGITQSPKYLFRKEGQNVTLSCEQNLNHDAMYWYRQDPGQGLRLIYYSQIVNDFQKGDIAEGYSVSREKKESFPLTVTSAQKNPTAFYLCASSNPPGTGFGSPLHFGNGTRLTVT.

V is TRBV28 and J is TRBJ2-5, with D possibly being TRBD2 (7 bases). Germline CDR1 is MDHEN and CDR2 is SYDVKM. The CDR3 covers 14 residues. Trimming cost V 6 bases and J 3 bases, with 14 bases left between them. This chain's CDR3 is CASSGGREEETQYF. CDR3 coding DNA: TGTGCCAGCAGCGGGGGGCGGGAAGAAGAGACCCAGTACTTC.

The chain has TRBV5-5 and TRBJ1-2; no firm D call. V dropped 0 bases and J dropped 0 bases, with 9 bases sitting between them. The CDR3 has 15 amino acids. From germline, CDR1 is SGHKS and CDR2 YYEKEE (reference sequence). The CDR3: CASSLGGVANYGYTF. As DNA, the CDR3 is TGTGCCAGCAGCTTGGGGGGTGTAGCTAACTATGGCTACACCTTC.

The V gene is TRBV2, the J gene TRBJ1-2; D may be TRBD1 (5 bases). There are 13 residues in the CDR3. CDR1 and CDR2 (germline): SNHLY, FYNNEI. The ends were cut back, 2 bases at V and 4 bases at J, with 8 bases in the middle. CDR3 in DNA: TGTGCCAGCAGTGAACGGACATTCTATGGCTACACCTTC. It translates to CASSERTFYGYTF.